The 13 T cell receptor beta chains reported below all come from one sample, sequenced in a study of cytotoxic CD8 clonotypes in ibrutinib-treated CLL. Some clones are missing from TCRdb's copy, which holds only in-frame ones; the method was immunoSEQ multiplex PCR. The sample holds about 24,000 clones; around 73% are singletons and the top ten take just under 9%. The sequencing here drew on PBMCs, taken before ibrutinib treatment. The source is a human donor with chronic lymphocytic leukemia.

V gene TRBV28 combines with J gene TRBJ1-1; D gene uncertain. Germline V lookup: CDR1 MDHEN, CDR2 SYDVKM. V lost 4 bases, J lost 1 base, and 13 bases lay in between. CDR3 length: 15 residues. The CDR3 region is CASSSGPPRNTEAFF. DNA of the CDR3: TGTGCCAGCAGTTCTGGACCGCCACGGAACACTGAAGCTTTCTTT.

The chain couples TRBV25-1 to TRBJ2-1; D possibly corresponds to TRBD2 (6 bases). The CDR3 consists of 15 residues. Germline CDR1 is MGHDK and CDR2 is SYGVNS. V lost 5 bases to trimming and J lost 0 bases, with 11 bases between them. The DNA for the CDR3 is TGTGCCAGCAGTCCCTCTAGCGACTCCTACAATGAGCAGTTCTTC. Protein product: CASSPSSDSYNEQFF.

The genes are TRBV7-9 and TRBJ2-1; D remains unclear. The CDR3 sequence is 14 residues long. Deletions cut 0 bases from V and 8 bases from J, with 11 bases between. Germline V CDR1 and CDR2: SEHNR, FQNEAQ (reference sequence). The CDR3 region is CASSLAGGVYEQFF. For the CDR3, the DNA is TGTGCCAGCAGCTTAGCGGGTGGGGTCTATGAGCAGTTCTTC.

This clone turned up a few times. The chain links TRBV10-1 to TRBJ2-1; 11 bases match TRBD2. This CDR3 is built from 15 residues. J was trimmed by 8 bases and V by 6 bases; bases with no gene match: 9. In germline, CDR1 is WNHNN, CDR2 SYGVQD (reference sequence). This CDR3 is CASSDILAGEDEQFF. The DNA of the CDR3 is TGCGCCAGCAGCGATATACTAGCGGGAGAGGATGAGCAGTTCTTC.

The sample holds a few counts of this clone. CDR3 residues: CASSPRTRGHEQFF. The CDR3 DNA follows: TGTGCCAGCAGTCCCCGGACCAGAGGCCATGAGCAGTTCTTC. This rearrangement joins TRBV6-5 to TRBJ2-1; no firm D call. The germline V gene encodes CDR1 MNHEY and CDR2 SVGAGI. V lost 5 bases to trimming and J lost 8 bases, with 16 bases between them. The CDR3 extends over 14 amino acids.

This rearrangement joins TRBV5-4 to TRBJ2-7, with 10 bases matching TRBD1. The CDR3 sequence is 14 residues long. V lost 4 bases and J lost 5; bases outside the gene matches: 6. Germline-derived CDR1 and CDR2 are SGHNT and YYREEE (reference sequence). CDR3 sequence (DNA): TGTGCCAGCAGCCGACAGGGGGCGCGCAACGAGCAGTACTTC. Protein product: CASSRQGARNEQYF.

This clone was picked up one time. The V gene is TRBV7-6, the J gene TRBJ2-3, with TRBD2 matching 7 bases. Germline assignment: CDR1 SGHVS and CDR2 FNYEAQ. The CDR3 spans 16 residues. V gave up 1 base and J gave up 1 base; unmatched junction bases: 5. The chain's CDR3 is CASSLGLAARTDTQYF. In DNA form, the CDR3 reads TGTGCCAGCAGCTTAGGGCTAGCGGCACGCACAGATACGCAGTATTTT. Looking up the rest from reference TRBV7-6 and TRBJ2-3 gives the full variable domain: GAGVSQSPRYKVTKRGQDVALRCDPISGHVSLYWYRQALGQGPEFLTYFNYEAQQDKSGLPNDRFSAERPEGSISTLTIQRTEQRDSAMYRCASSLGLAARTDTQYFGPGTRLTVL.

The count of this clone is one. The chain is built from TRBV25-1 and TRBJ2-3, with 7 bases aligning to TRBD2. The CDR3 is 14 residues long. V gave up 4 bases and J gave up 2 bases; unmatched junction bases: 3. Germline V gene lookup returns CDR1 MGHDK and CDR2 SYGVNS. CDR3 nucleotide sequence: TGTGCCAGCAGTGTGGGGACTACCACAGATACGCAGTATTTT. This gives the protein CASSVGTTTDTQYF.

CDR3 nucleotides: TGTGCCAGCAGCTCCTGGGGAGCGGGACAGGGGGACAATGAGCAGTTCTTC. This encodes CASSSWGAGQGDNEQFF. The chain couples TRBV7-3 to TRBJ2-1; TRBD1 aligns across 11 bases. The junction had 10 bases not matched to a gene; V was cut back by 4 bases and J by 5 bases. Germline lookup yields CDR1 SGHTA and CDR2 FQGTGA. This CDR3 has 17 residues. The full variable domain, with the rest looked up from reference TRBV7-3 and TRBJ2-1, is GAGVSQTPSNKVTEKGKYVELRCDPISGHTALYWYRQSLGQGPEFLIYFQGTGAADDSGLPNDRFFAVRPEGSVSTLKIQRTERGDSAVYLCASSSWGAGQGDNEQFFGPGTRLTVL.

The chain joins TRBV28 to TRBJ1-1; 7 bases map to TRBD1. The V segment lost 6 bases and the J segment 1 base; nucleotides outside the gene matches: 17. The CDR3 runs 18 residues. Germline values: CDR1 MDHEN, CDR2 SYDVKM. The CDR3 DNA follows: TGTGCCAGCAGCCACCCCGGAGGACAGGTACTACCGAACACTGAAGCTTTCTTT. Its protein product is CASSHPGGQVLPNTEAFF.

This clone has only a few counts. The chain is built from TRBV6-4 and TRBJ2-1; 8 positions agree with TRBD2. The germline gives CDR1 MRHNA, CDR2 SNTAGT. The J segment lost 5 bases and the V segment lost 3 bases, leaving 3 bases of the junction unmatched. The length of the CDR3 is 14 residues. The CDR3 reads CASSEAGEHNEQFF. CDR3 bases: TGTGCCAGCAGTGAAGCGGGAGAACACAATGAGCAGTTCTTC.

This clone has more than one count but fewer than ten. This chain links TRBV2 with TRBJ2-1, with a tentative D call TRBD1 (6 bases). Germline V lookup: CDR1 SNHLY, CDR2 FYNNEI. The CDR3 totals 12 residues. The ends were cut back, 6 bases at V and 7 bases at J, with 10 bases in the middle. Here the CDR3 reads CASSGTGNEQFF. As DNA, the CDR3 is TGTGCCAGCAGCGGTACAGGGAATGAGCAGTTCTTC. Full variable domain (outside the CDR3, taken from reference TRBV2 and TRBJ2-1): EPEVTQTPSHQVTQMGQEVILRCVPISNHLYFYWYRQILGQKVEFLVSFYNNEISEKSEIFDDQFSVERPDGSNFTLKIRSTKLEDSAMYFCASSGTGNEQFFGPGTRLTVL.

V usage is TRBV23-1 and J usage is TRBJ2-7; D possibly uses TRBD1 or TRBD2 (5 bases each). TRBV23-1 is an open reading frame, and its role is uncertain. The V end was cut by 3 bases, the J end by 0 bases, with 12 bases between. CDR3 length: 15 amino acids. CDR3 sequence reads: CASSQGPQSSYEQYF. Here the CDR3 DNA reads TGCGCCAGCAGTCAGGGACCGCAGAGCTCCTACGAGCAGTACTTC.